A single sample gave rise to the 21 T cell receptor beta chains below, sequenced in a study of blood T cell repertoires in COVID-19. The repertoire was sequenced with immunoSEQ multiplex PCR; TCRdb's copy has only in-frame clones and lacks some. Of roughly 150,000 clones in the sample, around four fifths were seen once. The sample was peripheral blood. The receptors stem from a woman of 80 years or more with acute or convalescent COVID-19.

The rearrangement uses TRBV18 and TRBJ1-1; 9 bases fit TRBD1. The CDR3 contains 14 residues. Germline CDR1 KGHSH, CDR2 LQKENI. The trim removed 4 bases at V and 5 bases at J, leaving 5 bases unmatched. This CDR3 is CASSRETGGTEAFF. The CDR3 DNA sequence: TGTGCCAGCTCACGGGAGACAGGGGGAACTGAAGCTTTCTTT.

The J gene is TRBJ2-3, the V gene TRBV10-3; D possibly corresponds to TRBD2 (6 bases). This CDR3 has 14 amino acids. Trimming took 6 bases from V and 4 from J, leaving 14 bases between them. Germline CDR1 and CDR2: ENHRY and SYGVKD. In nucleotides, the CDR3 is TGTGCCATCAGGCCTAGCGTGGGTTCAGATACGCAGTATTTT. This sequence encodes CAIRPSVGSDTQYF.

The rearrangement joins TRBV9 to TRBJ2-3; 7 bases agree with TRBD2. V dropped 2 bases and J dropped 2; count of bases not matched to a gene: 8. This CDR3 spans 16 amino acids. CDR1 SGDLS and CDR2 YYNGEE come from the germline V gene. CDR3 bases: TGTGCCAGCAGCGTCGGGCCGGCGGGGGACACAGATACGCAGTATTTT. This translates into CASSVGPAGDTDTQYF.

The rearrangement uses TRBV5-1 and TRBJ2-2; D uncertain. Looked up from germline, CDR1 is SGHRS and CDR2 is YFSETQ. CDR3 length: 13 amino acids. Trimming left V 4 bases short and J 4 bases short, with 8 bases between. Here the CDR3 DNA reads TGCGCCAGCAGCGGAGAGGCCACCGGGGAGCTGTTTTTT. Protein: CASSGEATGELFF.

J is TRBJ2-7 and V is TRBV7-8; maybe TRBD2 (5 bases). Germline-derived CDR1 and CDR2 are SGHVS and FQNEAQ. V lost 2 bases to trimming and J lost 2 bases, with 19 bases between them. The CDR3 is 17 residues long. For the CDR3, the DNA is TGTGCCAGCAGCTTACGTTTCGGGGAATCCATTACCTACGAGCAGTACTTC. Translation gives CASSLRFGESITYEQYF.

CDR3 bases: TGTGCCAGCAGTTTTCGACAGTACACTGAAGCTTTCTTT. It translates to CASSFRQYTEAFF. The chain is built from TRBV27 and TRBJ1-1; the D gene is possibly TRBD1 (5 bases). CDR1 MNHEY and CDR2 SMNVEV come from the germline V gene (reference sequence). V was clipped by 3 bases and J by 3 bases, with 8 bases between them. CDR3 length equals 13 residues.

This clone appeared once. The rearrangement uses TRBV4-2 and TRBJ1-4; D possibly corresponds to TRBD1 (5 bases). The ends were cut back, 4 bases at V and 8 bases at J, with 23 bases in the middle. Germline V gene lookup returns CDR1 LGHNA and CDR2 YNFKEQ. This CDR3 is built from 17 residues. CDR3 in amino acids: CASSPYERAGPEEKLFF. CDR3 bases: TGTGCCAGCAGCCCCTACGAAAGAGCAGGGCCAGAGGAAAAACTGTTTTTT.

The chain links TRBV19 to TRBJ2-1; TRBD2 matches 10 bases. The CDR3 sequence is 15 residues long. CDR1 and CDR2 from the germline V gene are LNHDA and SQIVND (reference sequence). After removal of 2 bases from V and 8 bases from J, the junction contained 6 bases not matched to a gene. CDR3 nucleotide sequence: TGTGCCAGTAGTATACTAGCGGGAGTACGTGATGAGCAGTTCTTC. Translation: CASSILAGVRDEQFF.

The chain carries TRBV10-3 and TRBJ2-1, with D possibly TRBD2 on 6 matching bases. This CDR3 has 16 amino acids. Trimming removed 6 bases at V and 5 bases at J, with 20 bases between. Germline V lookup: CDR1 ENHRY, CDR2 SYGVKD. CDR3 region: CAIREGLARLDNEQFF. The CDR3 DNA reads TGTGCCATCAGGGAGGGCCTAGCGAGACTGGACAATGAGCAGTTCTTC.

V is TRBV19 and J is TRBJ2-6; D perhaps matches TRBD2 (6 bases). Trimming pared 6 bases from V and 1 base from J, leaving 16 bases between. The CDR3 covers 17 residues. The germline gives CDR1 LNHDA, CDR2 SQIVND (reference sequence). CDR3 nucleotide sequence: TGTGCCAGTAGCCCTAGGACGGGGGAATCTGGGGCCAACGTCCTGACTTTC. It codes for CASSPRTGESGANVLTF.

The chain employs TRBV5-1 and TRBJ2-1; 9 nucleotides match TRBD1. V shed 4 bases and J 8 bases; nucleotides not matched to a gene: 7. The CDR3 extends over 14 amino acids. Germline V gene lookup returns CDR1 SGHRS and CDR2 YFSETQ. The CDR3 region is CASSPRDRDYEQFF. CDR3 sequence (DNA): TGCGCCAGCAGCCCCCGGGACAGGGACTATGAGCAGTTCTTC.

The chain has TRBV19 and TRBJ2-1; 14 bases map to TRBD2. The V gene's germline CDR1 is LNHDA and CDR2 SQIVND (reference sequence). V was pared by 6 bases and J by 7 bases, with 11 bases of the junction left unmatched. This CDR3 contains 17 residues. In nucleotides, the CDR3 is TGTGCCAGTAGCCCCTCGCCGGGACTAGCGGGAGCAAATGAGCAGTTCTTC. This encodes CASSPSPGLAGANEQFF. The complete variable domain, with remaining parts taken from reference TRBV19 and TRBJ2-1, reads DGGITQSPKYLFRKEGQNVTLSCEQNLNHDAMYWYRQDPGQGLRLIYYSQIVNDFQKGDIAEGYSVSREKKESFPLTVTSAQKNPTAFYLCASSPSPGLAGANEQFFGPGTRLTVL.

V and J are TRBV19 and TRBJ1-3, with D possibly being TRBD1 (6 bases). Trimming pared 8 bases from V and 0 bases from J, leaving 11 bases between. The CDR3 loop spans 14 amino acids. Germline V gene sequence: CDR1 LNHDA, CDR2 SQIVND (reference sequence). CDR3 nucleotide sequence: TGTGCCAGTTCCGGGACAATCTCTGGAAACACCATATATTTT. Its protein product is CASSGTISGNTIYF.

The CDR3 DNA follows: TGTGCCACCAGCAGGCCGGGACTAGACTACAATGAGCAGTTCTTC. Translated, it gives CATSRPGLDYNEQFF. This chain uses TRBV15 with TRBJ2-1, with 8 bases matching TRBD2. Losses at the gene ends were 3 bases for V and 3 bases for J; bases not matched to a gene: 4. The length of the CDR3 is 15 residues. The germline gives CDR1 LNHNV, CDR2 YYDKDF (reference sequence).

This clone was observed a handful of times. The genes are TRBV6-2 or TRBV6-3 and TRBJ2-1; 10 positions match TRBD2. This CDR3 is 20 amino acids long. The J segment lost 1 base and the V segment lost 0 bases, leaving 12 bases of the junction unmatched. Germline V lookup: CDR1 MNHEY, CDR2 SVGEGT. The CDR3 spells CASSYSTVGIAGGSYNEQFF. The CDR3 bases are TGTGCCAGCAGTTACTCCACAGTGGGGATAGCGGGGGGTTCCTACAATGAGCAGTTCTTC.

This chain connects TRBV7-6 to TRBJ2-2; 10 bases agree with TRBD2. CDR1 is SGHVS and CDR2 is FNYEAQ in the germline V gene. The CDR3 runs to 18 residues. The trim removed 1 base at V and 3 bases at J, leaving 8 bases unmatched. CDR3 loop: CASSLVASGRSYTGELFF. CDR3 sequence (DNA): TGTGCCAGCAGCTTAGTCGCTAGCGGGAGATCGTACACCGGGGAGCTGTTTTTT.

This sequence joins TRBV4-2 and TRBJ2-7; 12 positions agree with TRBD1. CDR1 is LGHNA, CDR2 YNFKEQ, per germline. V trimming: 0 bases; J trimming: 10 bases; junction bases outside the gene matches: 22. CDR3 length: 20 amino acids. For the CDR3, the DNA is TGTGCCAGCAGCCAAGACCCGGTTTCCTCGGGACAGGGGGCCGGGCAGGTACAGTACTTC. Translated: CASSQDPVSSGQGAGQVQYF.

The chain uses TRBV15 and TRBJ1-1, with a tentative D call TRBD1 (6 bases). Trimming removed 6 bases from V and 1 base from J, with 15 bases in between. The CDR3 totals 15 residues. Germline-derived CDR1 and CDR2 are LNHNV and YYDKDF (reference sequence). CDR3 sequence reads: CATRGTRRTNTEAFF. DNA for the CDR3: TGTGCCACCAGAGGGACAAGGAGGACGAACACTGAAGCTTTCTTT.

The CDR3 DNA follows: TGCAGCGTTGAAGAAAGGGGACAGAGTCAAGAGACCCAGTACTTC. Its translation: CSVEERGQSQETQYF. The V gene is TRBV29-1, the J gene TRBJ2-5, with 7 bases matching TRBD1. This CDR3 spans 15 amino acids. Losses at the gene ends were 0 bases for V and 2 bases for J; bases not matched to a gene: 6. CDR1 SQVTM and CDR2 ANQGSEA come from the germline V gene. Full variable domain (remainder filled in from reference TRBV29-1 and TRBJ2-5): SAVISQKPSRDICQRGTSLTIQCQVDSQVTMMFWYRQQPGQSLTLIATANQGSEATYESGFVIDKFPISRPNLTFSTLTVSNMSPEDSSIYLCSVEERGQSQETQYFGPGTRLLVL.

The V call is TRBV6-6, the J call TRBJ1-5; 9 nucleotides match TRBD1. V shed 2 bases and J 4 bases; nucleotides not matched to a gene: 3. CDR3 size: 15 residues. The germline CDR1 and CDR2 sequences are MNHNY and SVGAGI (reference sequence). This CDR3 is CASSYPDRGNQPQHF. Here the CDR3 DNA reads TGTGCCAGCAGTTACCCGGACAGGGGAAATCAGCCCCAGCATTTT.

This clone was seen a handful of times. The V gene is TRBV30, the J gene TRBJ1-6; D is uncertain. The CDR3 is made up of 18 amino acids. The ends were cut back, 0 bases at V and 0 bases at J, with 15 bases in the middle. Germline CDR1 reads GTSNPN; CDR2 reads SVGIG (reference sequence). As DNA, the CDR3 is TGTGCCTGGAGTGTAGAATCCACTAGGAGCTCCTATAATTCACCCCTCCACTTT. Translation: CAWSVESTRSSYNSPLHF.